This T cell receptor beta chain was sequenced in a study of cytomegalovirus exposure and HLA in healthy donors. Primers: 60 Vbeta forward and 13 Jbeta reverse. Assay: immunoSEQ multiplex PCR; the TCRdb copy retains only in-frame clones and omits some. Found here are 90,000 to 120,000 clones, under 85% of them singletons; the top ten hold approximately 4.5%. Worth noting for this clone: The antigen remains undetermined.

Study-wide findings and caveats: Analysis was carried out at a later point, and it linked a missense DCLRE1C variant to TCR beta V- and J-gene trimming. A classifier reportedly called cytomegalovirus status with high sensitivity and specificity. The study designated 150 or so TCR beta chains cytomegalovirus-associated.

This TCR derives from a male donor in good health and CMV-seronegative. The source material was PBMCs.

The CDR3 sequence: CASSKGFTDTQYF. In DNA form, the CDR3 reads TGTGCCAGCAGCAAGGGGTTTACAGATACGCAGTATTTT. V usage is TRBV6-5 and J usage is TRBJ2-3; maybe TRBD1 (5 bases). This CDR3 is built from 13 residues. Per the germline V gene, CDR1 is MNHEY and CDR2 is SVGAGI. The V gene lost 6 bases and the J gene lost 3 bases, with 10 bases spanning the gap.